This is a list of T cell receptor beta chains from one sample in a study of T cell repertoires in cytomegalovirus infection. From the reads, TCRdb called clonotypes with MiXCR, one entry per CDR3 protein. The table has 150,000 to 200,000 distinct CDR3 sequences, roughly a fifth seen once. Material: PBMCs. The origin of the receptors is a human donor in good health (CMV status not recorded). Some clones in this sample may be carry-over from other donors' samples. The conserved cysteine and the conserved F or W are not part of the CDR3 here. Each record gives: CDR3 protein, J gene, V gene.

ASSLAAGASYNEQF,TRBJ2-1,TRBV5-5
ASKLSWDTEAF,TRBJ1-1,TRBV2
ASSYSEVTDTQY,TRBJ2-3,TRBV6-2/TRBV6-3
SVSEGSGYGYT,TRBJ1-2,TRBV29-1
DSSPGGGDNTEAF,TRBJ1-1,TRBV5-1
VSSLAFKTGTGAEAF,TRBJ1-1,TRBV7-9
ASSLDFQGWDTQY,TRBJ2-3,TRBV5-1
ASSYRVNTGGQAGELF,TRBJ2-2,TRBV6-5
ATSRGTGGKGETQY,TRBJ2-5,TRBV15
ASSVALQGINTEAF,TRBJ1-1,TRBV9
ASSLILAGSYNEQF,TRBJ2-1,TRBV11-3
ASSYGGGEYYNEQF,TRBJ2-1,TRBV6-6
ASSEWSGGATDTQY,TRBJ2-3,TRBV10-2
ASSKGNDQPQH,TRBJ1-5,TRBV5-1
ASSRSTSGRAQETQY,TRBJ2-5,TRBV2
ASRDRDRSFLNTEAF,TRBJ1-1,TRBV28
ASSQWTGVTGNTIY,TRBJ1-3,TRBV19
ASSQMGSGELF,TRBJ2-2,TRBV7-2
ASSLGTSGPYEQY,TRBJ2-7,TRBV7-2
ASSADSFMNTEAF,TRBJ1-1,TRBV11-2
ASSSQGGAYGYT,TRBJ1-2,TRBV27
ASRPPAGGLSKTQY,TRBJ2-5,TRBV12-3/TRBV12-4
ASSLFATEETQY,TRBJ2-5,TRBV5-6
ASSPWGREAEAF,TRBJ1-1,TRBV14
SAGQGAEKLF,TRBJ1-4,TRBV20-1
ASSSGLVERVTQY,TRBJ2-3,TRBV11-1
ASRAPRSGANVLT,TRBJ2-6,TRBV12-3/TRBV12-4
ASSLRWDVTGATEAF,TRBJ1-1,TRBV27
ASSSGSGGVTDTQY,TRBJ2-3,TRBV7-3
TFSRDNEQF,TRBJ2-1,TRBV29-1
ASLAEYQETQY,TRBJ2-5,TRBV2
ASSLGRIPTQY,TRBJ2-5,TRBV7-2
ATSDRTGSYNEQF,TRBJ2-1,TRBV24-1
ASSQGTGVTEAF,TRBJ1-1,TRBV4-1
SVDPGQLSGYT,TRBJ1-2,TRBV29-1
ASSPPTSLNTEAF,TRBJ1-1,TRBV6-1
ASSALGISGRETQY,TRBJ2-5,TRBV12-3/TRBV12-4
ASTNGGELDTQY,TRBJ2-3,TRBV28
ASSSKGGREGTEAF,TRBJ1-1,TRBV7-3
ASSFEDRSETQY,TRBJ2-5,TRBV5-4
ASGRLLAKNIQY,TRBJ2-4,TRBV7-8
ASSHSWFAVNNEQF,TRBJ2-1,TRBV14
ASSFTGGSTYEQY,TRBJ2-7,TRBV7-2
SVEGGRGNDGYT,TRBJ1-2,TRBV29-1
ASSSRRDPSYNEQF,TRBJ2-1,TRBV7-8
ASTLYNSGKGTDTQY,TRBJ2-3,TRBV12-3/TRBV12-4
ASSLKKGPQGHGYT,TRBJ1-2,TRBV7-3
ASSTGTIGYGYT,TRBJ1-2,TRBV5-1
ASSLGGVHTGELF,TRBJ2-2,TRBV7-2
ASSYGTLNTEAF,TRBJ1-1,TRBV7-9
ASSPRSIRDGTYEQY,TRBJ2-7,TRBV18